A single sample is the source of the 30 T cell receptor beta chains below, sequenced in a study of T cells after yellow fever vaccination. MiXCR was run by TCRdb on the 5' RACE reads, yielding one entry per CDR3 protein. The sample lists 200,000 to 300,000 distinct CDR3 sequences; approximately 6.7% were seen once. The input for sequencing was CD4+ T cells sorted from PBMCs, taken on the day of the yellow fever booster vaccination. Receptors originate from a man younger than 45 who received the YFV17D yellow fever vaccine.

There are many counts of this clonotype. The rearrangement uses TRBV5-1 and TRBJ2-7; 7 bases fit TRBD2. The germline V gene has CDR1 SGHRS and CDR2 YFSETQ. The CDR3 consists of 12 residues. Trimming at V came to 1 base and at J to 7 bases, leaving 2 bases not matched to a gene. The CDR3 DNA sequence: TGCGCCAGCAGCTTGCGGCGGGAGGAGCAGTACTTC. It is translated as CASSLRREEQYF.

This clonotype came up a few times. V and J are TRBV20-1 and TRBJ2-2; TRBD1 or TRBD2 may be the D gene (6 bases each). With 4 bases removed from V and 4 bases from J, the gap between germline ends came to 19 bases. Germline V gene sequence: CDR1 DFQATT, CDR2 SNEGSKA (reference sequence). This CDR3 is 16 amino acids long. CDR3: CSATGAGRGVTGELFF. The DNA for the CDR3 is TGCAGTGCTACGGGGGCGGGCAGGGGAGTCACCGGGGAGCTGTTTTTT.

This clonotype was found a few times. V and J are TRBV20-1 and TRBJ2-7; TRBD2 agrees at 11 bases. This CDR3 spans 14 amino acids. The trim removed 6 bases at V and 7 bases at J, leaving 11 bases unmatched. The germline CDR1 and CDR2 sequences are DFQATT and SNEGSKA (reference sequence). CDR3 nucleotide sequence: TGCAGTGCGTCACTAGCGGGAGTTCTTGGGGAGCAGTACTTC. This gives the protein CSASLAGVLGEQYF.

A remark on this clonotype: At one boundary the junction diverges from the germline segment, which might be a read error. The chain's CDR3 is CTSSFQGALNTGELFF. The CDR3 coding sequence is TGTACCAGCAGCTTTCAGGGGGCCTTAAACACCGGGGAGCTGTTTTTT. The J gene is TRBJ2-2, the V gene TRBV5-5; 8 positions match TRBD1. This CDR3 has 16 residues. The V gene's germline CDR1 is SGHKS and CDR2 YYEKEE (reference sequence).

This chain links TRBV15 with TRBJ2-1, with 11 nucleotides matching TRBD2. Germline V gene data show CDR1 as LNHNV and CDR2 as YYDKDF (reference sequence). J gave up 4 bases and V 5 bases, and 7 bases lay outside the gene matches. CDR3 length equals 16 residues. CDR3 protein: CATSYGTSGSYNEQFF. The CDR3 nucleotides are TGTGCCACCAGCTATGGGACTAGCGGTTCATACAATGAGCAGTTCTTC.

This clonotype was seen many times. This chain joins TRBV2 and TRBJ2-7; D might be TRBD2 (6 bases). The CDR3 loop spans 14 amino acids. V was shortened by 8 bases and J by 0 bases, with 14 bases between the two germline ends. The germline CDR1 and CDR2 sequences are SNHLY and FYNNEI. The DNA of the CDR3 is TGTGCCAGCGTCCGGGACTCAAGCTCCTACGAGCAGTACTTC. Its translation: CASVRDSSSYEQYF.

At least ten counts were recorded for this clonotype. The rearrangement joins TRBV20-1 to TRBJ2-2, with unresolved D. Germline V gives CDR1 DFQATT, CDR2 SNEGSKA (reference sequence). The CDR3 spans 13 residues. The germline V and J ends were trimmed by 6 bases and 5 bases, with 13 bases remaining between them. This CDR3 reads CSAPGPATGELFF. CDR3 bases: TGCAGTGCACCCGGCCCGGCTACCGGGGAGCTGTTTTTT.

The J gene is TRBJ2-1, the V gene TRBV27; 16 bases match TRBD2. Looked up from germline, CDR1 is MNHEY and CDR2 is SMNVEV (reference sequence). This CDR3 comprises 17 residues. Trimming cost V 5 bases and J 6 bases; bases outside gene matches: 7. Here the CDR3 reads CASSLYGTSGRGNEQFF. CDR3 coding DNA: TGTGCCAGCAGTCTATACGGGACTAGCGGGAGGGGCAATGAGCAGTTCTTC.

The sample holds a few counts of this clonotype. This CDR3 reads CSANRGSSGNTIYF. The CDR3 DNA is TGCAGTGCTAACCGGGGGAGCTCTGGAAACACCATATATTTT. The chain recombines TRBV20-1 with TRBJ1-3, with D perhaps matching TRBD1 (5 bases). The germline CDR1 and CDR2 sequences are DFQATT and SNEGSKA (reference sequence). Trimming took off 4 bases at V and 0 bases at J, with 10 bases between the two ends. This CDR3 has 14 amino acids.

This clonotype appeared a few times. J is TRBJ1-1 and V is TRBV3-1; D might be TRBD1 (5 bases). Germline CDR1 reads LGHDT; CDR2 reads YNNKEL (reference sequence). V dropped 2 bases and J dropped 4 bases, with 11 bases sitting between them. The CDR3 length is 14 residues. The CDR3 sequence is CASSQFSRGTEAFF. The CDR3, as DNA: TGTGCCAGCAGCCAATTCTCAAGGGGCACTGAAGCTTTCTTT.

This clonotype came up many times. The V call is TRBV7-3, the J call TRBJ2-1, with D unresolved. The CDR3 has 13 amino acids. V gave up 5 bases and J gave up 5 bases, with 10 bases separating them. Per germline, CDR1 SGHTA and CDR2 FQGTGA. Here the CDR3 reads CASSLTAHNEQFF. As DNA, the CDR3 is TGTGCCAGCAGCCTGACTGCCCACAATGAGCAGTTCTTC.

V usage is TRBV5-1 and J usage is TRBJ2-5, with 7 positions matching TRBD2. Trimming removed 3 bases from V and 2 bases from J; junction bases left unmatched: 7. This CDR3 has 15 residues. The germline V gene has CDR1 SGHRS and CDR2 YFSETQ. CDR3: CASSSISSGQETQYF. CDR3 DNA: TGCGCCAGCAGCTCAATTTCTAGCGGACAAGAGACCCAGTACTTC.

This clonotype appeared many times. The rearrangement uses TRBV9 and TRBJ2-1; 7 bases match TRBD2. In germline, CDR1 is SGDLS, CDR2 YYNGEE. CDR3 size: 15 residues. J was trimmed by 6 bases and V by 4 bases; bases with no gene match: 10. In nucleotides, the CDR3 is TGTGCCAGCAGCAAACACTTTAGCGGGCCCAATGAGCAGTTCTTC. This translates into CASSKHFSGPNEQFF.

This clonotype was recorded a few times. The genes are TRBV28 and TRBJ2-7, with D perhaps matching TRBD2 (6 bases). V shed 2 bases and J shed 3 bases, with 14 bases lying between them. Germline V gene lookup returns CDR1 MDHEN and CDR2 SYDVKM. This CDR3 is built from 15 residues. CDR3 region: CASSLGDSRNYEQYF. The CDR3, as DNA: TGTGCCAGCAGTTTAGGGGACTCCCGCAACTACGAGCAGTACTTC.

The rearrangement links TRBV3-1 to TRBJ2-1, with D unclear. CDR3 length equals 15 residues. V lost 0 bases and J 10 bases, leaving 16 bases between the germline ends. Germline CDR1 LGHDT, CDR2 YNNKEL (reference sequence). CDR3 in amino acids: CASSQDLRQTGEQFF. In DNA, the CDR3 is TGTGCCAGCAGCCAAGATCTCAGGCAGACCGGGGAGCAGTTCTTC.

This chain uses TRBV5-4 with TRBJ2-3; 10 bases are shared with TRBD1. The V gene's germline CDR1 is SGHNT and CDR2 YYREEE (reference sequence). J was trimmed by 9 bases and V by 4 bases; bases with no gene match: 11. The CDR3 sequence is 15 residues long. In nucleotides, the CDR3 is TGTGCCAGCAGCCCGGGCGGCCGGGGACAGGGGACGCAGTATTTT. Residues: CASSPGGRGQGTQYF.

The rearrangement joins TRBV5-1 to TRBJ2-5; the match to TRBD1 covers 8 bases. Germline V gene lookup returns CDR1 SGHRS and CDR2 YFSETQ. J lost 4 bases, V lost 0 bases, and 11 bases had no gene match. The CDR3 has 17 residues. The CDR3 reads CASSLGSGTGNGETQYF. The CDR3 bases are TGCGCCAGCAGCTTGGGGTCCGGGACAGGTAACGGAGAGACCCAGTACTTC.

Regarding this clonotype: A much larger clonotype is one base distant, so this may be a read error. V gene TRBV7-6 combines with J gene TRBJ2-3; D perhaps matches TRBD1 (6 bases). This CDR3 is built from 14 residues. Germline CDR1 SGHVS, CDR2 FNYEAQ. V gave up 5 bases and J gave up 4 bases, with 13 bases separating them. The CDR3 nucleotides are TGTGCCAGCAGCATGGGACAACGCGCAGATACGCAGTATTTT. This codes for CASSMGQRADTQYF. Together with reference TRBV7-6 and TRBJ2-3, the CDR3 gives the full variable domain: GAGVSQSPRYKVTKRGQDVALRCDPISGHVSLYWYRQALGQGPEFLTYFNYEAQQDKSGLPNDRFSAERPEGSISTLTIQRTEQRDSAMYRCASSMGQRADTQYFGPGTRLTVL.

The chain uses TRBV20-1 and TRBJ1-1; unclear D gene. From germline, CDR1 is DFQATT and CDR2 SNEGSKA (reference sequence). CDR3 size: 13 residues. V lost 8 bases to trimming and J lost 1 base, with 14 bases between them. The CDR3 DNA is TGCAGTCATGGGGTGGGCAGGAACACTGAAGCTTTCTTT. It codes for CSHGVGRNTEAFF.

This clonotype was seen ten or more times. The CDR3 DNA follows: TGTGCCAGCAGCTTAGCCGCAGGAGGACTCGGTTTCGGGGAGCTGTTTTTT. Encoded protein: CASSLAAGGLGFGELFF. The J gene is TRBJ2-2, the V gene TRBV7-6, with a tentative D call TRBD2 (5 bases). V lost 0 bases, J lost 7 bases, and 18 bases lay in between. CDR1 SGHVS and CDR2 FNYEAQ come from the germline V gene. The CDR3 spans 17 residues.

This clonotype was counted a few times. The chain combines TRBV4-3 with TRBJ2-1; TRBD2 agrees at 8 bases. Germline V CDR1 and CDR2: LGHNA, YSLEER. This CDR3 contains 14 residues. After removal of 0 bases from V and 11 bases from J, the junction contained 6 bases not matched to a gene. The CDR3 nucleotides read TGCGCCAGCAGCCAAGATGTGGGACTAGGACAGCAGTTCTTC. Encoded protein: CASSQDVGLGQQFF.

In its sample, this clonotype was seen a few times. The chain has TRBV7-6 and TRBJ2-1; D is undetermined. The germline CDR1 and CDR2 sequences are SGHVS and FNYEAQ. V lost 5 bases and J lost 3, with 11 bases in between. The CDR3 loop spans 14 amino acids. CDR3 nucleotides: TGTGCCAGCAGCCCCCAAGAAATCTACAATGAGCAGTTCTTC. Translated, it gives CASSPQEIYNEQFF. The full variable domain, with the rest looked up from reference TRBV7-6 and TRBJ2-1, is GAGVSQSPRYKVTKRGQDVALRCDPISGHVSLYWYRQALGQGPEFLTYFNYEAQQDKSGLPNDRFSAERPEGSISTLTIQRTEQRDSAMYRCASSPQEIYNEQFFGPGTRLTVL.

In this sample, this clonotype turned up a few times. The V gene is TRBV18, the J gene TRBJ1-4, with 7 positions matching TRBD1. The CDR3 spans 16 residues. V lost 5 bases to trimming and J lost 0 bases; unmatched junction nucleotides: 6. Germline loops: CDR1 KGHSH, CDR2 LQKENI. CDR3 region: CASSKDRTATNEKLFF. CDR3 bases: TGTGCCAGCTCAAAGGACAGGACGGCAACTAATGAAAAACTGTTTTTT. Combining the CDR3 with reference TRBV18 and TRBJ1-4 gives the whole variable domain NAGVMQNPRHLVRRRGQEARLRCSPMKGHSHVYWYRQLPEEGLKFMVYLQKENIIDESGMPKERFSAEFPKEGPSILRIQQVVRGDSAAYFCASSKDRTATNEKLFFGSGTQLSVL.

The chain carries TRBV7-8 and TRBJ1-4; D gene unclear. Germline CDR1 and CDR2: SGHVS and FQNEAQ. V was trimmed by 6 bases and J by 8 bases, leaving 16 bases between them. The CDR3 has 14 residues. The CDR3 here is CASRQNRGSEKLFF. DNA of the CDR3: TGTGCCAGCAGACAAAACCGCGGTTCGGAAAAACTGTTTTTT.

This clonotype showed up just a few times. V is TRBV6-2 or TRBV6-3 and J is TRBJ2-7; the D call may be TRBD1 or TRBD2 (5 bases each). Germline V gene data show CDR1 as MNHEY and CDR2 as SVGEGT. V lost 6 bases and J 0 bases, leaving 15 bases between the germline ends. The length of the CDR3 is 15 residues. CDR3 nucleotide sequence: TGTGCCAGCAGACCTGGGGGTCGAAGCTCCTACGAGCAGTACTTC. It specifies CASRPGGRSSYEQYF.

This clonotype was seen a handful of times. This chain joins TRBV7-9 and TRBJ1-1; weak D call: TRBD1 (6 bases). V was trimmed by 0 bases and J by 5 bases, leaving 10 bases between them. The germline gives CDR1 SEHNR, CDR2 FQNEAQ (reference sequence). This CDR3 comprises 14 residues. The CDR3 DNA follows: TGTGCCAGCAGCTTAGCACCGGGGGCGACTGAAGCTTTCTTT. Protein product: CASSLAPGATEAFF.

This clonotype has ten or more counts. The chain employs TRBV15 and TRBJ2-1; TRBD1 matches at 9 bases. J gave up 4 bases and V 2 bases, and 9 bases lay outside the gene matches. The length of the CDR3 is 17 residues. Germline values: CDR1 LNHNV, CDR2 YYDKDF (reference sequence). In DNA, the CDR3 is TGTGCCACCAGCAGACCCGACAGGGGGGCGTCTTACAATGAGCAGTTCTTC. Its translation: CATSRPDRGASYNEQFF.

The V gene is TRBV5-1, the J gene TRBJ2-1; 9 positions agree with TRBD2. Trimming cost V 4 bases and J 0 bases; bases outside gene matches: 11. Germline CDR1 and CDR2: SGHRS and YFSETQ. The length of the CDR3 is 18 residues. The CDR3 sequence: CASSPTPSTSGSYNEQFF. The CDR3, as DNA: TGCGCCAGCAGCCCAACACCCTCGACTAGCGGCTCCTACAATGAGCAGTTCTTC.

This clonotype has a handful of counts. The chain employs TRBV29-1 and TRBJ2-3; D call uncertain. The CDR3 runs to 13 residues. Germline V CDR1 and CDR2: SQVTM, ANQGSEA. Trimming cost V 4 bases and J 2 bases, with 10 bases left between them. The CDR3 DNA reads as TGCAGCGTTGGCGTACCTCCCACAGATACGCAGTATTTT. It is translated as CSVGVPPTDTQYF.

This clonotype was picked up a small number of times. The rearrangement joins TRBV14 to TRBJ2-1; 7 bases agree with TRBD1. J gave up 3 bases and V 1 base, and 6 bases lay outside the gene matches. The CDR3 has 16 residues. Germline V lookup: CDR1 SGHDN, CDR2 FVKESK. DNA for the CDR3: TGTGCCAGCAGCCAAGGACAGGGACAAGTCTACAATGAGCAGTTCTTC. As protein: CASSQGQGQVYNEQFF.